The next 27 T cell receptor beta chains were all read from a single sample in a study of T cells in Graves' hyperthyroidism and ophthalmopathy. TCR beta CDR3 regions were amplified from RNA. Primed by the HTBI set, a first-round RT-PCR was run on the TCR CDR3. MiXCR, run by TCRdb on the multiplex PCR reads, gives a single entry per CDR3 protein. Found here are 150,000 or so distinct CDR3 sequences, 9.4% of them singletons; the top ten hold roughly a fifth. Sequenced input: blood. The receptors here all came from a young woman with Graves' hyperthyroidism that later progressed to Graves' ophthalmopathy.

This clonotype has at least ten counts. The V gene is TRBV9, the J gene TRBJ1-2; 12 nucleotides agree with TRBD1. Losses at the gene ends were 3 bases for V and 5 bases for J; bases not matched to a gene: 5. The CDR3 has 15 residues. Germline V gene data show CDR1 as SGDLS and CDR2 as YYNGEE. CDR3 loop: CASSGLGQGAYGYTF. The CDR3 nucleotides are TGTGCCAGCAGCGGCCTGGGACAGGGGGCTTATGGCTACACCTTC.

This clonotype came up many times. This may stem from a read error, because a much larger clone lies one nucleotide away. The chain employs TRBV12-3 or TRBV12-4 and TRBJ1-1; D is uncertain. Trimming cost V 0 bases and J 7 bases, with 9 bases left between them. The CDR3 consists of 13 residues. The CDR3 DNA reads TGTGCCAGCAGTTTAGCAGCAGAGTTTGAAGCTTTCTTT. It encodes CASSLAAEFEAFF.

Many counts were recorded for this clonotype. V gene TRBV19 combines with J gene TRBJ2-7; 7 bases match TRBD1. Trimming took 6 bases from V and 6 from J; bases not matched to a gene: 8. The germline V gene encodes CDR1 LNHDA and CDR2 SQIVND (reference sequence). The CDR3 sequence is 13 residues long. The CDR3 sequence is CASSPTGSGEQYF. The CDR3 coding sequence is TGTGCCAGTAGCCCGACAGGGTCGGGCGAGCAGTACTTC.

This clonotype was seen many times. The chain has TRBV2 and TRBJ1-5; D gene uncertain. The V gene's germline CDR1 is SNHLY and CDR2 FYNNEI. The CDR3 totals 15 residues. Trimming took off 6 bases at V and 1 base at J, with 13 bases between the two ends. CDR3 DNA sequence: TGTGCCAGCAGACGCGGACTGGCGAGCAATCAGCCCCAGCATTTT. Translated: CASRRGLASNQPQHF.

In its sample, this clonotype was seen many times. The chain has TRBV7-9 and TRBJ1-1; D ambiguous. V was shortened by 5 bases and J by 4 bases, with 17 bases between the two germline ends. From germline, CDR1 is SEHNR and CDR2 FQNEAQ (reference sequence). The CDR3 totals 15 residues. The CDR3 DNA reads TGTGCCAGCAGCCCATATTACGGCAGAACCACTGAAGCTTTCTTT. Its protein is CASSPYYGRTTEAFF.

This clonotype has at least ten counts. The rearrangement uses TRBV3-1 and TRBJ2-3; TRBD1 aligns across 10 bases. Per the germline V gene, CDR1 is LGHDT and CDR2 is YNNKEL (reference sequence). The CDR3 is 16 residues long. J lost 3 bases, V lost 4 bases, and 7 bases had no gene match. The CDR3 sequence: CASSPRQGAITDTQYF. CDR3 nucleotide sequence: TGTGCCAGCAGCCCGAGACAGGGGGCGATTACAGATACGCAGTATTTT.

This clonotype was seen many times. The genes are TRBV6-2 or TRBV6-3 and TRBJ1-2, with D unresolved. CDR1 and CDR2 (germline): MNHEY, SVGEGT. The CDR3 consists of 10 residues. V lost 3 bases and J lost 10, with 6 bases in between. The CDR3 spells CASSYRDYTF. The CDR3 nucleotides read TGTGCCAGCAGTTATAGAGACTACACCTTC.

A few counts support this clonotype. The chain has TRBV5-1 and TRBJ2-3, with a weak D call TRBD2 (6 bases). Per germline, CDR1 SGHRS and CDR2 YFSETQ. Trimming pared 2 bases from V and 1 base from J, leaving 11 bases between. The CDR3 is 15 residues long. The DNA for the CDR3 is TGCGCCAGCAGCTTCGGTCCGGGAGGCACAGATACGCAGTATTTT. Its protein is CASSFGPGGTDTQYF.

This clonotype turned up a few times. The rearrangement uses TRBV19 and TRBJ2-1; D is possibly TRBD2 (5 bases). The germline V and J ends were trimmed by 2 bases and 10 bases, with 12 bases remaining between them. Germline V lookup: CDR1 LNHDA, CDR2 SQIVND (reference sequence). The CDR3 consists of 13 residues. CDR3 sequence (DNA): TGTGCCAGTAGTATATCCCGTGACTACGAGCAGTTCTTC. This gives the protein CASSISRDYEQFF.

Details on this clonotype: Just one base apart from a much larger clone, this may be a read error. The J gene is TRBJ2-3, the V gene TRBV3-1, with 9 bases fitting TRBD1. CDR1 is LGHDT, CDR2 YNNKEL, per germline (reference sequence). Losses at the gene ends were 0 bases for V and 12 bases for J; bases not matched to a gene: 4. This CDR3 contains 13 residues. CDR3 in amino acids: CASSQDRDRVQYF. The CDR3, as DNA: TGTGCCAGCAGCCAAGACCGGGACAGGGTTCAGTATTTT.

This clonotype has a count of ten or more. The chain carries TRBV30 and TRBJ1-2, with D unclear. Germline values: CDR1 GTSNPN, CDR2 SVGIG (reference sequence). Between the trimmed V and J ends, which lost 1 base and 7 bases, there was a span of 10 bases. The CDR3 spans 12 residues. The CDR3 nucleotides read TGTGCCTGGAGTGGTTCCGGTTTTGGCTACACCTTC. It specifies CAWSGSGFGYTF.

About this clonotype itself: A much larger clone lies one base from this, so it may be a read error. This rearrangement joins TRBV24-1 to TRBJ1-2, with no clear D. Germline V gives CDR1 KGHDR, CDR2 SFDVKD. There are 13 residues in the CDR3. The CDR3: CATSVTSNYGHTF. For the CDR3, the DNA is TGTGCCACCAGTGTTACTTCTAACTATGGCCACACCTTC.

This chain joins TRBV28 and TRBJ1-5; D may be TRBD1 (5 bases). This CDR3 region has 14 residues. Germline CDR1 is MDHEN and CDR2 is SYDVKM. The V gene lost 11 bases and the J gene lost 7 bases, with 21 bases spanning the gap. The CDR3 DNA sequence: TGTGCCGCTAAATCGGGGGTAGCCGAACAGCCCCAGCATTTT. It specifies CAAKSGVAEQPQHF.

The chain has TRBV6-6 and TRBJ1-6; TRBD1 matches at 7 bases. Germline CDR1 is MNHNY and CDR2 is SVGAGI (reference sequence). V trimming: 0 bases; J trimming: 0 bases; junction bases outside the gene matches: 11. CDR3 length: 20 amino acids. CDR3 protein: CASSYSILEGASSYNSPLHF. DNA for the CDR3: TGTGCCAGCAGTTACTCGATCTTAGAGGGGGCGAGCTCCTATAATTCACCCCTCCACTTT.

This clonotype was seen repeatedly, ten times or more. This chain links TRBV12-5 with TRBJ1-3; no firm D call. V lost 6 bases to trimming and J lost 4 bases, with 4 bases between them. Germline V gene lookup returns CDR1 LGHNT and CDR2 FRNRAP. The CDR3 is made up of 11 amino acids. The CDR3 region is CASGSGNTIYF. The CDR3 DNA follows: TGTGCTAGTGGCTCCGGAAACACCATATATTTT.

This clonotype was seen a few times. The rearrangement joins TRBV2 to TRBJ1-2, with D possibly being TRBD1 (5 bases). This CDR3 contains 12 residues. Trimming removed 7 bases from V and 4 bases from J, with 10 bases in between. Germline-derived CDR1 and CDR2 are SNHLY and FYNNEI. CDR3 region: CASTDSPYGYTF. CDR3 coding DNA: TGTGCCAGCACTGACAGTCCCTATGGCTACACCTTC.

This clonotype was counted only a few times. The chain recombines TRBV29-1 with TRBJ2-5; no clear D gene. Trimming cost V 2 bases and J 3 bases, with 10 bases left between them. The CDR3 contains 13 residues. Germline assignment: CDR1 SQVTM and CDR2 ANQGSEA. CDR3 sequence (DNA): TGCAGCGTTGAAACGCAGGTAAAAGAGACCCAGTACTTC. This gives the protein CSVETQVKETQYF.

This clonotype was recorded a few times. CDR3 residues: CASKGDREGEAFF. The CDR3 DNA follows: TGTGCCAGCAAGGGGGACAGGGAAGGTGAAGCTTTCTTT. The rearrangement links TRBV6-1 to TRBJ1-1; 9 bases fit TRBD1. The CDR3 consists of 13 residues. Germline loops: CDR1 MNHNS, CDR2 SASEGT. V lost 7 bases, J lost 7 bases, and 7 bases stayed unmatched.

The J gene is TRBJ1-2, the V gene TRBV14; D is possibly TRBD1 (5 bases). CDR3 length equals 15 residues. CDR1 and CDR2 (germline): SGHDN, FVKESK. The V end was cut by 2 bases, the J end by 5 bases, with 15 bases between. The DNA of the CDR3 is TGTGCCAGCAGCCAAATAGGGGACTTTTCATATGGCTACACCTTC. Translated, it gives CASSQIGDFSYGYTF.

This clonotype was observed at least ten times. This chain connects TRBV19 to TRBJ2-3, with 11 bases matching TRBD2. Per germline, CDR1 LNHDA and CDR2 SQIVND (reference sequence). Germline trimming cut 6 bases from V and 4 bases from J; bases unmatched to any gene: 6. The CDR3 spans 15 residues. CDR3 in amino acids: CASRLAGVSADTQYF. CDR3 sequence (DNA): TGTGCCAGTAGACTAGCGGGAGTATCTGCAGATACGCAGTATTTT.

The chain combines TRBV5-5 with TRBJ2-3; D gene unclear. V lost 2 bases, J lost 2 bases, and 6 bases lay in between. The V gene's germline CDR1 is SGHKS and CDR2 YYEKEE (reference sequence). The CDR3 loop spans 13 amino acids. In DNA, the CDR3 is TGTGCCAGCAGCTTACAGAACACAGATACGCAGTATTTT. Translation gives CASSLQNTDTQYF.

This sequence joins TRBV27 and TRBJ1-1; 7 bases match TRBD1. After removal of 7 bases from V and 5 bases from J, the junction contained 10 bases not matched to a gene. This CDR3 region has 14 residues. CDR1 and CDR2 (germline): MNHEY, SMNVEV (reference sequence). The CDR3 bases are TGTGCCAGCACCGCTCGACAGGGTTGGACTGAAGCTTTCTTT. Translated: CASTARQGWTEAFF.

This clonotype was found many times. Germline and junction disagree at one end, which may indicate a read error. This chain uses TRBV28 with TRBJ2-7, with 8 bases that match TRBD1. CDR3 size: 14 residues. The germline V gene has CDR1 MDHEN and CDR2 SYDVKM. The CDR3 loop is CAGSPMDREYEQYF. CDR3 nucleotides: TGTGCCGGCAGTCCTATGGACAGGGAGTACGAGCAGTACTTC. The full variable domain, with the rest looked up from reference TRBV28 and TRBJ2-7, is DVKVTQSSRYLVKRTGEKVFLECVQDMDHENMFWYRQDPGLGLRLIYFSYDVKMKEKGDIPEGYSVSREKKERFSLILESASTNQTSMYLCAGSPMDREYEQYFGPGTRLTVT.

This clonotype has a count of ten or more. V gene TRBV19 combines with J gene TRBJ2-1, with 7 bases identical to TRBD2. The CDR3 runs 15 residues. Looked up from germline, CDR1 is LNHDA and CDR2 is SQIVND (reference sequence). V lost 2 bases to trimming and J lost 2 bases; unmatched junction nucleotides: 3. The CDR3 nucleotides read TGTGCCAGTAGTATATATGGACTAGCCTACAATGAGCAGTTCTTC. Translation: CASSIYGLAYNEQFF.

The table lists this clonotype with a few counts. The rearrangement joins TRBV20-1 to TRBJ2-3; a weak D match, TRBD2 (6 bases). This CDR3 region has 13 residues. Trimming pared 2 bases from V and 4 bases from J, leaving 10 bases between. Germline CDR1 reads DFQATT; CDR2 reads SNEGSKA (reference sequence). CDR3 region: CSARMEGADTQYF. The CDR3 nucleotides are TGCAGTGCTAGAATGGAGGGCGCAGATACGCAGTATTTT.

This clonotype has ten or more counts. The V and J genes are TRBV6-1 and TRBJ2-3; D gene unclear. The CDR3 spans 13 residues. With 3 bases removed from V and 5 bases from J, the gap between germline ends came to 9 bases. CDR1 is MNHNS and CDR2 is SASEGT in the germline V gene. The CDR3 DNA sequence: TGTGCCAGCAGTGATAAAGAGTTAGATACGCAGTATTTT. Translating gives CASSDKELDTQYF.

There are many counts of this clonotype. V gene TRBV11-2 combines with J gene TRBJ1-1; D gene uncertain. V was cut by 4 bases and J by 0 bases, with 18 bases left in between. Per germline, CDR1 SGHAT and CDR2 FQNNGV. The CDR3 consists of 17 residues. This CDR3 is CASSSALIPFMNTEAFF. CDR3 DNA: TGTGCCAGCAGCTCCGCCCTAATACCGTTCATGAACACTGAAGCTTTCTTT.